This T cell receptor beta chain was captured by sequencing in a study of pediatric ulcerative colitis. The study, taken as a whole, reports: Compared with controls, ulcerative colitis showed greater blood-rectum clone sharing. Two rectal CDR3 clonotypes occurred in all ulcerative colitis patients.

The germline V gene has CDR1 KGHSH and CDR2 LQKENI. CDR3 length: 12 residues. The germline V and J ends were trimmed by 2 bases and 9 bases, with 8 bases remaining between them. The rectum was sampled with one to two pinch biopsies at colonoscopy. The diagnostic colonoscopy in ulcerative colitis patients preceded any immunosuppressive treatment. Note on this clone: The antigen is unknown.

The survey-level immunoSEQ assay was used. TCRdb's copy holds only in-frame clones and misses some; the assay was immunoSEQ multiplex PCR. Counted here are roughly 45,000 clones, about 78% occurring once; the ten biggest clones make up over 3%. V usage is TRBV18 and J usage is TRBJ2-1; TRBD1 or TRBD2 may be the D gene (5 bases each). Sequencing was performed on gut tissue. The receptor was derived from a girl between 10 and 17 years old with moderate ulcerative colitis. CDR3 amino acids: CASSPWGSEQFF. The CDR3, as DNA: TGTGCCAGCTCACCATGGGGGAGTGAGCAGTTCTTC.